There are many counts of the clone carrying this TCR beta chain. Its antigen remains unknown. V was clipped by 6 bases and J by 0 bases, with 12 bases between them. The germline gives CDR1 DFQATT, CDR2 SNEGSKA (reference sequence). The CDR3 consists of 13 residues. In TCRdb, the 5' RACE reads were re-called with MiXCR into one record per CDR3 protein. Among roughly 750,000 distinct CDR3 sequences listed, 21% were seen once. The sample is drawn from a study of identical twins. Findings and limits, study-wide: The more abundant beta clonotypes in cord blood had fewer insertions, and memory repertoires did not show this. Out-of-frame alpha sequences common to twins were enriched for low generation probability.

This sample was shared with a second study, whose subject was T cells expressing NK-cell markers. As that study records: Each of over 5 donors carried dominant NKG2C+ clonotypes accounting for about 1.0-7.0% of CD8+ T cells.

J is TRBJ2-7 and V is TRBV20-1; tentative D call: TRBD2 (5 bases). The sample consisted of PBMCs. The sequence derives from a woman aged 18-35 years in good health. This CDR3 reads CSARGRVSYEQYF. The CDR3 coding sequence is TGCAGTGCCCGAGGGCGGGTCTCCTACGAGCAGTACTTC.